The rows below give T cell receptor beta chains drawn from one sample of a study of shared T cell receptors in the human thymus. Only in-frame clones appear in the TCRdb table, and some are missing; sequencing was by immunoSEQ multiplex PCR. The data show some 640,000 clones, with about 87% seen just once and roughly 0.0087% held by the top ten. The data were also submitted as part of a second study, on human thymus T cells.

The specimen sequenced was thymocytes. The receptors were sampled from a boy under three years old with a congenital heart defect. Both conserved end residues are part of each CDR3. Fields, in order: CDR3 DNA, CDR3 protein, clone size, V gene, D gene, J gene. A D gene is named only where the DNA matches it firmly. The listing skips clone size in some rows; elsewhere it reads once, few, many or a size class.

DNA: TGTGCCAGCAGGCGACAGGGGAGCTCCTACAATGAGCAGTTCTTC
CDR3: CASRRQGSSYNEQFF
size: NA
V: TRBV6-1
D: TRBD1
J: TRBJ2-1

DNA: TGTGCCAGCAGGTGCGTAAAAGCCACCGGGGAGCTGTTTTTT
CDR3: CASRCVKATGELFF
size: NA
V: TRBV2
D: NA
J: TRBJ2-2

DNA: TGTGCCAGTAGGCCGGGGGGGCAGGTGATTGATCAGCCCCAGCATTTT
CDR3: CASRPGGQVIDQPQHF
size: NA
V: TRBV19
D: NA
J: TRBJ1-5

DNA: TGCGCCAGCAGTGAGTCGAGGGCTCGAACCCAGCCCCAGCATTTT
CDR3: CASSESRARTQPQHF
size: NA
V: TRBV10-2
D: NA
J: TRBJ1-5

DNA: TGCGCCAGCAGCTTGGCAGGGGCAACCATTCAGTACTTC
CDR3: CASSLAGATIQYF
size: few
V: TRBV5-1
D: NA
J: TRBJ2-4

DNA: TGTGCCAGCAGTTTACCCAGTTTCACTAGCGGGAGCGGGGAGCAGTTCTTC
CDR3: CASSLPSFTSGSGEQFF
size: NA
V: TRBV28
D: TRBD2
J: TRBJ2-1

DNA: TGTGCCAGTAGGGGGCACAGGGATCCTTACGAGCAGTACTTC
CDR3: CASRGHRDPYEQYF
size: NA
V: TRBV19
D: NA
J: TRBJ2-7

DNA: TGTGCCAGCAGACAGGGGGACCTTAGCAATCAGCCCCAGCATTTT
CDR3: CASRQGDLSNQPQHF
size: NA
V: TRBV28
D: TRBD1
J: TRBJ1-5

DNA: TGTGCCAGCAGTTGGGGGGGCATGGGCAATCAGCCCCAGCATTTT
CDR3: CASSWGGMGNQPQHF
size: once
V: TRBV6-6
D: NA
J: TRBJ1-5

DNA: TGTGCCAGCAGTTTAAGGGGACAGGGCCTTAACACTGAAGCTTTCTTT
CDR3: CASSLRGQGLNTEAFF
size: NA
V: TRBV27
D: TRBD1
J: TRBJ1-1

DNA: TGTGCCTGGAGTGTGAGCGACACCGGGGAGCTGTTTTTT
CDR3: CAWSVSDTGELFF
size: NA
V: TRBV30
D: NA
J: TRBJ2-2

DNA: TGTGCCAGCAGCGCAGGCCGGTGGGTGACAGATACGCAGTATTTT
CDR3: CASSAGRWVTDTQYF
size: NA
V: TRBV9
D: NA
J: TRBJ2-3

DNA: TGCGCCAGCAGCCTAACCGGGACAGTGATCGGGGAGCTGTTTTTT
CDR3: CASSLTGTVIGELFF
size: NA
V: TRBV5-1
D: TRBD1
J: TRBJ2-2

DNA: TGTGCCAGCAGCTGGGGGACAGAACACAATTATGAGGGCACTGAAGCTTTCTTT
CDR3: CASSWGTEHNYEGTEAFF
size: NA
V: TRBV5-6
D: TRBD1
J: TRBJ1-1

DNA: TGCGCCAGCAGCCAATCCCCCGACAGGGGTAGGACCTACGAGCAGTACTTC
CDR3: CASSQSPDRGRTYEQYF
size: once
V: TRBV4-1
D: TRBD1
J: TRBJ2-7

DNA: TGCAGCGTTGAAGGACAGGGGTATGGCTACACCTTC
CDR3: CSVEGQGYGYTF
size: NA
V: TRBV29-1
D: TRBD1
J: TRBJ1-2

DNA: TGTGCCAGCAGCACAGTGTGGCTGGCTAATGAAAAACTGTTTTTT
CDR3: CASSTVWLANEKLFF
size: NA
V: TRBV2
D: NA
J: TRBJ1-4

DNA: TGTGCCAGCAGGTCCATAACTGATGAGCAGTTCTTC
CDR3: CASRSITDEQFF
size: NA
V: TRBV2
D: NA
J: TRBJ2-1

DNA: TGCGCCAGCAGCCAAGAAAAACTAGCGGAGCTCAATGAGCAGTTCTTC
CDR3: CASSQEKLAELNEQFF
size: NA
V: TRBV4-3
D: TRBD2
J: TRBJ2-1

DNA: TGTGCCTGGAGTTGGACAGGGGGCACCGGGGAGCTGTTTTTT
CDR3: CAWSWTGGTGELFF
size: NA
V: TRBV30
D: TRBD1
J: TRBJ2-2

DNA: TGTGCTAGCAGCCCCGCCGGAGAAGAGACCCAGTACTTC
CDR3: CASSPAGEETQYF
size: NA
V: TRBV7-7
D: NA
J: TRBJ2-5

DNA: TGCGCCAGCAGCCAAGGCTACCGGTACACCGGGGAGCTGTTTTTT
CDR3: CASSQGYRYTGELFF
size: NA
V: TRBV4-3
D: NA
J: TRBJ2-2

DNA: TGTGCCAGCAGCTTTTTGAGCCAAGAGACCCAGTACTTC
CDR3: CASSFLSQETQYF
size: NA
V: TRBV7-6
D: NA
J: TRBJ2-5

DNA: TGTGCCAGCAGCTTAGCCCGCAGGGGGACAGAGCCCTACAATGAGCAGTTCTTC
CDR3: CASSLARRGTEPYNEQFF
size: NA
V: TRBV11-2
D: TRBD1
J: TRBJ2-1

DNA: TGTGCCAGCAGCAAAGTGGTGCAGGGTACGCACGAGCAGTACTTC
CDR3: CASSKVVQGTHEQYF
size: NA
V: TRBV21-1
D: NA
J: TRBJ2-7

DNA: TGTGCCAGTAATGACGGGGTGAACACTGAAGCTTTCTTT
CDR3: CASNDGVNTEAFF
size: NA
V: TRBV19
D: NA
J: TRBJ1-1

DNA: TGTGCCAGCAGCTCGACTAGCGGGAGCCAAAACGAGCAGTACTTC
CDR3: CASSSTSGSQNEQYF
size: NA
V: TRBV11-2
D: TRBD2
J: TRBJ2-7

DNA: TGTGCCAGCAGCGTAGAGGACAGGGACCCAGATACGCAGTATTTT
CDR3: CASSVEDRDPDTQYF
size: NA
V: TRBV9
D: TRBD1
J: TRBJ2-3

DNA: TGTGCCAGCAGTTTGTCTAGCGGAGGGAGTGAGCAGTTCTTC
CDR3: CASSLSSGGSEQFF
size: few
V: TRBV28
D: TRBD2
J: TRBJ2-1

DNA: TGTGCCAGCAGCTTATACCTGGGGCGGATCCACAATGAGCAGTTCTTC
CDR3: CASSLYLGRIHNEQFF
size: NA
V: TRBV5-6
D: NA
J: TRBJ2-1

DNA: TGTGCCAGCAGCTTGGCCCCAGGTGTGGTCCTCCACTTT
CDR3: CASSLAPGVVLHF
size: once
V: TRBV5-4
D: NA
J: TRBJ1-6

DNA: TGTGCCAGCAGCGGCCGGGGCCGGGGGGGAAGTGGCTACACCTTC
CDR3: CASSGRGRGGSGYTF
size: NA
V: TRBV5-4
D: NA
J: TRBJ1-2

DNA: TGCGCCAGCAGCCAAGCCAGACAACGGATGAATGAAAAACTGTTTTTT
CDR3: CASSQARQRMNEKLFF
size: few
V: TRBV4-1
D: NA
J: TRBJ1-4

DNA: TGTGCCAGCAGTGAACTAGCGTTTTACGAGCAGTACTTC
CDR3: CASSELAFYEQYF
size: once
V: TRBV2
D: NA
J: TRBJ2-7

DNA: TGTGCCAGCAGCTTAGCTGGAGGCCCCCGTTTCCTGAGCTCCTACGAGCAGTACTTC
CDR3: CASSLAGGPRFLSSYEQYF
size: NA
V: TRBV7-2
D: NA
J: TRBJ2-7

DNA: TGTGCCAGCAGCCAAGATGGGACTAGCGGGAGGAGCTCCTACAATGAGCAGTTCTTC
CDR3: CASSQDGTSGRSSYNEQFF
size: NA
V: TRBV14
D: TRBD2
J: TRBJ2-1

DNA: TGCGCCAGCAGCTTACAGGTTCCAGATACGCAGTATTTT
CDR3: CASSLQVPDTQYF
size: NA
V: TRBV4-3
D: NA
J: TRBJ2-3

DNA: TGTGCCAGCAGGCCGACAGGGTACTTTGGCTACACCTTC
CDR3: CASRPTGYFGYTF
size: NA
V: TRBV5-8
D: TRBD1
J: TRBJ1-2

DNA: TGTGCCAGTAGTATGCGAGACTCTGGAAACACCATATATTTT
CDR3: CASSMRDSGNTIYF
size: few
V: TRBV19
D: NA
J: TRBJ1-3

DNA: TGTGCCAGCAGTTTGGGGGGGAGGTACGAGCAGTACTTC
CDR3: CASSLGGRYEQYF
size: few
V: TRBV5-4
D: TRBD2
J: TRBJ2-7

DNA: TGTGCCAGCAGCTTAGCCCCTACTAGCTCCACAGATACGCAGTATTTT
CDR3: CASSLAPTSSTDTQYF
size: NA
V: TRBV28
D: NA
J: TRBJ2-3

DNA: TGTGCCAGCGCACGGGGGAACTCCTACGAGCAGTACTTC
CDR3: CASARGNSYEQYF
size: NA
V: TRBV28
D: NA
J: TRBJ2-7

DNA: TGTGCCACCAGCAGGGGACTTCGACTGGAGACCCAGTACTTC
CDR3: CATSRGLRLETQYF
size: NA
V: TRBV15
D: NA
J: TRBJ2-5

DNA: TGTGCCAGCAGCCCCATTTGGCGGCGCCCGAACACCGGGGAGCTGTTTTTT
CDR3: CASSPIWRRPNTGELFF
size: NA
V: TRBV27
D: NA
J: TRBJ2-2

DNA: TGTGCCAGCAGCTTAGTCAGGGAACCCCCCTATGCAACTAATGAAAAACTGTTTTTT
CDR3: CASSLVREPPYATNEKLFF
size: NA
V: TRBV7-9
D: NA
J: TRBJ1-4

DNA: TGTGCCAGCAGTGAAAGTTGTTGGGGGTCGCGGGACGACACAGATACGCAGTATTTT
CDR3: CASSESCWGSRDDTDTQYF
size: NA
V: TRBV6-1
D: NA
J: TRBJ2-3

DNA: TGCGCCAGCAGCCGGGCAGGGGGCGCAGGTTACACTGAAGCTTTCTTT
CDR3: CASSRAGGAGYTEAFF
size: NA
V: TRBV5-1
D: TRBD1
J: TRBJ1-1

DNA: TGTGCCAGCAGCTTAGCCTTAGATACGCAGTATTTT
CDR3: CASSLALDTQYF
size: NA
V: TRBV11-2
D: NA
J: TRBJ2-3

DNA: TGTGCCACCCGAGGGGCTAGCGGGATCTACGAGCAGTACTTC
CDR3: CATRGASGIYEQYF
size: NA
V: TRBV19
D: TRBD2
J: TRBJ2-7

DNA: TGTGCCAGCGGCTGGACTAGTCGGGAGACCCAGTACTTC
CDR3: CASGWTSRETQYF
size: NA
V: TRBV28
D: TRBD2
J: TRBJ2-5